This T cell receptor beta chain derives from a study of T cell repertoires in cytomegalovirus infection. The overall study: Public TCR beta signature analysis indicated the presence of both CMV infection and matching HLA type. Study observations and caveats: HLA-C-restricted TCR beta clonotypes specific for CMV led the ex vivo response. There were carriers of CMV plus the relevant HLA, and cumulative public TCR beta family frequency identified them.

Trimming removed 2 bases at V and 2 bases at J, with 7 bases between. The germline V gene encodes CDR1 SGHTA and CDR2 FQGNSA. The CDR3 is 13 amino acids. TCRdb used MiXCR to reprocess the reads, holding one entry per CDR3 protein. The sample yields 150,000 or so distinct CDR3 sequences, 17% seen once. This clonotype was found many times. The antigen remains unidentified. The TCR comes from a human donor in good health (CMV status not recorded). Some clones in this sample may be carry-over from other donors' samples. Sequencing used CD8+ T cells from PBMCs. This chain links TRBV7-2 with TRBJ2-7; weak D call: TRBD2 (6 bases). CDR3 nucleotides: TGTGCCAGCAGCTTAAGGGAGGCCTACGAGCAGTACTTC. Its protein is CASSLREAYEQYF.